The source of this T cell receptor (beta chain) is a study of T cells in Graves' hyperthyroidism and ophthalmopathy. In making diagnoses, clinical symptoms, serum thyroxine and TRAb, thyroid ultrasound and orbital computed tomography were all used. Trimming cost V 6 bases and J 3 bases; bases outside gene matches: 7. Germline V lookup: CDR1 MNHNS, CDR2 SASEGT. This CDR3 spans 14 amino acids. Using RNA transcripts as the source, TCR beta CDR3 regions were amplified. TCR CDR3 regions were first amplified by RT-PCR with HTBI primers. Using its own MiXCR run on the multiplex PCR reads, TCRdb lists one record per CDR3 protein. The sample carries a few hundred thousand distinct CDR3 sequences, 19% recorded once.

This sequence joins TRBV6-1 and TRBJ2-5, with 7 nucleotides matching TRBD1. The sequence was obtained from a woman younger than 35 with Graves' hyperthyroidism. The sample was blood. The CDR3 nucleotides read TGTGCCAGCAGCCGACAGGGAGCCAAAGAGACCCAGTACTTC. The encoded protein is CASSRQGAKETQYF.